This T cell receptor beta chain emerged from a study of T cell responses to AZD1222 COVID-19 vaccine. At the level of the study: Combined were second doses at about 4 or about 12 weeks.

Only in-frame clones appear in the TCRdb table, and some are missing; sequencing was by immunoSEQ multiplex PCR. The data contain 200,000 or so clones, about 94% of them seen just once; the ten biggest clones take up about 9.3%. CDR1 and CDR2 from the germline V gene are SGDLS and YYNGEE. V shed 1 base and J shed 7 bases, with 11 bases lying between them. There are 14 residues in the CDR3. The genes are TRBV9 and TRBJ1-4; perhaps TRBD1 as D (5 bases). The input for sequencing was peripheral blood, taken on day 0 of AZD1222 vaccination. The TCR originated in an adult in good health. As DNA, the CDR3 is TGTGCCAGCAGCGTAAGGGGCTTGGGTGAAAAACTGTTTTTT. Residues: CASSVRGLGEKLFF.